The 14 T cell receptor beta chains listed next were all sequenced from one sample in a study of PD-1 blockade in mismatch repair-deficient tumors (dated by TCRdb to 2016 to 2017). Receptor libraries were prepared by the immunoSEQ multiplex PCR assay. The source is immuneACCESS, and TCRdb retained only in-frame sequences with V and J called. Part of the clones is not carried over; for the studies checked, unresolved V genes explain less than half of this, and the remainder is unexplained. The sample table records 100,000 to 150,000 clones; 85% to 90% of these occur just once. The top ten hold approximately 10% of the sample. This specimen consisted of peripheral blood, obtained roughly 67 weeks after starting pembrolizumab. The source is an adult with mismatch repair-deficient cancer.

The chain couples TRBV27 to TRBJ2-7; D gene ambiguous. CDR1 is MNHEY, CDR2 SMNVEV, per germline (reference sequence). Trimming cost V 6 bases and J 0 bases, with 18 bases left between them. The CDR3 extends over 16 amino acids. CDR3 nucleotide sequence: TGTGCCAGCAGCCCCCACGGCAGTTCCCTCTCCTACGAGCAGTACTTC. It is translated as CASSPHGSSLSYEQYF.

Only a few counts were recorded for this clone. The chain recombines TRBV4-1 with TRBJ2-7; tentatively, D is TRBD1 (5 bases). With 1 base removed from V and 1 base from J, the gap between germline ends came to 8 bases. CDR1 is MGHRA, CDR2 YSYEKL, per germline. CDR3 length: 14 residues. The CDR3: CASSQVGVSYEQYF. CDR3 in DNA: TGCGCCAGCAGCCAAGTAGGGGTGTCCTACGAGCAGTACTTC.

The chain joins TRBV4-3 to TRBJ2-1, with D perhaps matching TRBD2 (5 bases). CDR3 length: 18 amino acids. Trimming cost V 0 bases and J 2 bases, with 17 bases left between them. Germline CDR1 and CDR2: LGHNA and YSLEER. The CDR3 DNA sequence: TGCGCCAGCAGCCAAGAAGCGACGGCGGGTACCACCTACAATGAGCAGTTCTTC. Translating it yields CASSQEATAGTTYNEQFF.

The rearrangement links TRBV6-4 to TRBJ1-2; D uncertain. Germline V gene lookup returns CDR1 MRHNA and CDR2 SNTAGT. Trimming left V 3 bases short and J 8 bases short, with 13 bases between. The CDR3 consists of 13 residues. The CDR3 region has the DNA TGTGCCAGCAGTGAATTTCTTGGCGGGGGCTACACCTTC. It specifies CASSEFLGGGYTF.

The chain is built from TRBV4-2 and TRBJ2-7, with 8 bases aligning to TRBD2. The CDR3 length is 16 residues. Germline CDR1 reads LGHNA; CDR2 reads YNFKEQ. With 0 bases clipped from V and 0 bases from J, the junction kept 4 bases outside the gene matches. The chain's CDR3 is CASSQELAGTSYEQYF. The CDR3 DNA reads TGTGCCAGCAGCCAAGAGTTAGCGGGAACCTCCTACGAGCAGTACTTC.

The rearrangement links TRBV4-1 to TRBJ1-3; D not resolved. Trimming removed 1 base from V and 3 bases from J, with 13 bases in between. CDR3 length equals 16 residues. The germline V gene has CDR1 MGHRA and CDR2 YSYEKL. The CDR3 DNA is TGCGCCAGCAGCCAAGGTACCCCTATTAGTGGAAACACCATATATTTT. It is translated as CASSQGTPISGNTIYF.

The chain has TRBV18 and TRBJ1-2, with a weak D call TRBD1 (5 bases). Trimming pared 6 bases from V and 12 bases from J, leaving 17 bases between. Germline V gene data show CDR1 as KGHSH and CDR2 as LQKENI. The CDR3 is 12 residues long. The CDR3 spells CASSTREGWNTF. The CDR3 nucleotides are TGTGCCAGCTCCACCAGGGAAGGATGGAACACCTTC.

This clone was seen once. One end of the junction fails to match germline, which may point to a read error. The identical CDR3 is also encoded by other nucleotide sequences in the sample. The chain combines TRBV30 with TRBJ1-1; D is perhaps TRBD1 (5 bases). Germline V gene data show CDR1 as GTSNPN and CDR2 as SVGIG (reference sequence). The CDR3 length is 14 residues. The CDR3 loop reads CAWSDPRQPFEAFF. The CDR3 nucleotides read TGTGCTTGGAGTGACCCTAGACAGCCCTTTGAAGCTTTCTTT. The whole variable domain, remainder taken from reference TRBV30 and TRBJ1-1, is SQTIHQWPATLVQPVGSPLSLECTVEGTSNPNLYWYRQAAGRGLQLLFYSVGIGQISSEVPQNLSASRPQDRQFILSSKKLLLSDSGFYLCAWSDPRQPFEAFFGQGTRLTVV.

The CDR3 nucleotides are TGCGCCAGCAGCCAGGTGAGGAATACTTACAATGAGCAGTTCTTC. As protein: CASSQVRNTYNEQFF. The V call is TRBV4-1, the J call TRBJ2-1, with D unclear. The V end lost 3 bases, the J end lost 4 bases, and 13 bases lay between the germline ends. This CDR3 spans 15 amino acids. From germline, CDR1 is MGHRA and CDR2 YSYEKL.

This clone was seen just once. The DNA for the CDR3 is TGTGCCAGCAGCCCTACTATATATCGGTCCGCAGGCTACACCTTC. It is translated as CASSPTIYRSAGYTF. V and J are TRBV11-2 and TRBJ1-2; D is unclear. This CDR3 comprises 15 residues. Trimming removed 5 bases at V and 8 bases at J, with 21 bases between. CDR1 SGHAT and CDR2 FQNNGV come from the germline V gene.

The V call is TRBV30, the J call TRBJ1-5; D uncertain. The CDR3 length is 13 residues. Germline CDR1 is GTSNPN and CDR2 is SVGIG (reference sequence). The V gene lost 2 bases and the J gene lost 5 bases, with 10 bases spanning the gap. The CDR3 nucleotides are TGTGCCTGGAGTAGATTCCGGGATCAGCCCCAGCATTTT. Its translation: CAWSRFRDQPQHF.

The chain links TRBV4-2 to TRBJ1-5, with D unclear. The CDR3 length is 13 residues. V lost 1 base and J 4 bases, leaving 5 bases between the germline ends. Per the germline V gene, CDR1 is LGHNA and CDR2 is YNFKEQ. CDR3 bases: TGTGCCAGCAGCCAAGGAGGAAATCAGCCCCAGCATTTT. It codes for CASSQGGNQPQHF.

V and J are TRBV28 and TRBJ1-5; 8 nucleotides align to TRBD1. Germline V gene lookup returns CDR1 MDHEN and CDR2 SYDVKM. Trimming removed 5 bases from V and 6 bases from J; junction bases left unmatched: 9. The CDR3 sequence is 15 residues long. DNA for the CDR3: TGTGCCAGCAGTCCCCCCGTGACAGGGGTTCAGCCCCAGCATTTT. Protein: CASSPPVTGVQPQHF. Variable domain in full (rest from reference TRBV28 and TRBJ1-5): DVKVTQSSRYLVKRTGEKVFLECVQDMDHENMFWYRQDPGLGLRLIYFSYDVKMKEKGDIPEGYSVSREKKERFSLILESASTNQTSMYLCASSPPVTGVQPQHFGDGTRLSIL.

The CDR3 here is CASSQDEGRVREQYF. CDR3 nucleotide sequence: TGCGCCAGCAGCCAAGATGAGGGCCGGGTACGCGAGCAGTACTTC. The chain joins TRBV4-3 to TRBJ2-7, with a weak D call TRBD2 (5 bases). Deletions cut 0 bases from V and 6 bases from J, with 15 bases between. The CDR3 contains 15 residues. Germline CDR1 LGHNA, CDR2 YSLEER.